The clone carrying this T cell receptor (beta chain) was counted between two and nine times. The antigen is undetermined. This sample is drawn from a study of beta chain features in type 1 diabetes. Study-wide results and limits: Type 1 diabetes patients showed a moderate but significant shortening of TCRB CDR3s in all four CD4+ subsets.

Trimming at V came to 6 bases and at J to 7 bases, leaving 13 bases not matched to a gene. Germline CDR1 LNHNV, CDR2 YYDKDF (reference sequence). This CDR3 is 18 amino acids long. Expressed TCRB transcripts were sequenced after all isolated RNA was converted to cDNA. Assay used: immunoSEQ multiplex PCR; TCRdb lists only in-frame clones, some missing. The sample yields about 270,000 clones, about 13% seen once. The chain employs TRBV15 and TRBJ2-2; 14 bases align to TRBD2. This receptor was obtained from a man aged 25-40 years with type 1 diabetes. Sequenced: naive CD4+ T cells from blood. The CDR3 coding sequence is TGTGCCACCAGTCCCGGGACTAGCGGGAGAGTTAGGAACGGGGAGCTGTTTTTT. It translates to CATSPGTSGRVRNGELFF.